These T cell receptor beta chains were read from a single sample in a study of shared clonotypes between healthy human individuals. Assay used: immunoSEQ multiplex PCR; TCRdb lists only in-frame clones, some missing. Found here are about 640,000 clones, roughly 78% of them singletons; the top ten hold 1.5% to 2%. Specimen: memory CD4+ T cells sorted from blood. These receptors originate from a woman aged 25 to 39 in good health. Each CDR3 is given with its conserved first and last residue. Each record gives: J gene, clone size, V gene, D gene, CDR3 protein, CDR3 DNA. A D gene is named only where the DNA matches it firmly. Rows give clone size only sometimes, using once, few, many, or a class for an expanded clone.

>TRBJ2-3|few|TRBV7-6|TRBD2
CASSLAGTSGLDTQYF
TGTGCCAGCAGCTTAGCCGGGACTAGCGGTTTAGATACGCAGTATTTT
>TRBJ2-6|once|TRBV6-4|-
CASSEGGGSGANVLTF
TGTGCCAGCAGTGAGGGCGGGGGCTCGGGAGCCAACGTCCTGACTTTC
>TRBJ1-1|-|TRBV6-1|TRBD1
CASSGTGSVEAFF
TGTGCCAGCAGTGGGACAGGTAGTGTTGAAGCTTTCTTT
>TRBJ1-4|-|TRBV18|-
CASSPWGRTTNEKLFF
TGTGCCAGCTCACCTTGGGGCAGGACAACTAATGAAAAACTGTTTTTT
>TRBJ1-4|-|TRBV5-4|-
CASSLGTVEKLFF
TGTGCCAGCAGCTTGGGGACAGTTGAAAAACTGTTTTTT
>TRBJ2-2|-|TRBV5-1|-
CASSVGTLTGELFF
TGCGCCAGCAGCGTCGGGACACTGACCGGGGAGCTGTTTTTT
>TRBJ2-5|-|TRBV4-2|TRBD2
CASSQDLAGALGEETQYF
TGTGCCAGCAGCCAAGATTTGGCGGGAGCCCTAGGGGAAGAGACCCAGTACTTC
>TRBJ2-2|-|TRBV2|-
CASLRDTTNTGELFF
TGTGCCAGTCTGCGCGATACGACGAACACCGGGGAGCTGTTTTTT
>TRBJ1-5|-|TRBV7-8|-
CASSLGRAGQPQHF
TGTGCCAGCAGCTTAGGCCGGGCCGGTCAGCCCCAGCATTTT
>TRBJ2-1|-|TRBV19|-
CASSLTSKTGNEQFF
TGTGCCAGTAGTCTAACTAGTAAGACGGGAAATGAGCAGTTCTTC
>TRBJ2-7|-|TRBV2|-
CASSQVTDYEQYF
TGTGCCAGCAGTCAAGTGACAGACTACGAGCAGTACTTC
>TRBJ1-1|-|TRBV5-4|TRBD1
CASSWGQLNTEAFF
TGTGCCAGCAGCTGGGGACAGTTGAACACTGAAGCTTTCTTT
>TRBJ2-1|-|TRBV2|-
CASSPSDSGFF
TGTGCCAGCAGTCCTAGCGACAGTGGGTTCTTC
>TRBJ1-1|-|TRBV7-2|-
CASSLAGVAFF
TGTGCCAGCAGCTTAGCGGGAGTAGCTTTCTTT
>TRBJ2-2|once|TRBV19|TRBD1
CASRGQGTGELFF
TGTGCCAGTAGGGGACAGGGAACCGGGGAGCTGTTTTTT
>TRBJ1-4|once|TRBV5-1|-
CASSRTGSNEKLFF
TGCGCCAGCAGCAGAACAGGTTCTAATGAAAAACTGTTTTTT
>TRBJ2-1|-|TRBV1|-
CTSSQNQRTSGYNEQFF
TGCACCAGCAGCCAAAACCAGAGGACTAGCGGATACAATGAGCAGTTCTTC
>TRBJ2-5|-|TRBV25-1|TRBD2
CASSPTSGRGTQYF
TGTGCCAGCAGCCCGACTAGCGGGAGAGGGACCCAGTACTTC
>TRBJ2-3|once|TRBV29-1|TRBD1
CSAGDRVSTDTQYF
TGCAGCGCCGGGGACAGGGTATCCACAGATACGCAGTATTTT
>TRBJ2-7|-|TRBV6-6|-
CASSDLGAGIYEQYF
TGTGCCAGCAGTGACCTGGGTGCGGGGATCTACGAGCAGTACTTC
>TRBJ1-2|many|TRBV6-5|-
CATSTGIANYGYTF
TGTGCCACCTCTACGGGGATAGCTAACTATGGCTACACCTTC
>TRBJ2-7|many|TRBV6-1|-
CASSPRDTSYEQYF
TGTGCCAGCAGCCCCCGGGACACCTCCTACGAGCAGTACTTC
>TRBJ2-1|-|TRBV27|-
CATTVGGEQFF
TGTGCCACCACGGTAGGCGGAGAGCAGTTCTTC
>TRBJ1-2|-|TRBV15|-
CATSREEVLSGYTF
TGTGCCACCAGCAGAGAGGAGGTGCTATCTGGCTACACCTTC
>TRBJ2-7|-|TRBV10-3|TRBD1
CAISDGQGAYEQYF
TGTGCCATCAGTGACGGGCAGGGGGCCTACGAGCAGTACTTC
>TRBJ2-7|once|TRBV10-2|TRBD1
CASRPGTGDLYEQYF
TGCGCCAGCAGACCCGGGACAGGGGATCTCTACGAGCAGTACTTC
>TRBJ1-1|-|TRBV4-1|-
CASSQGGRVSSTEAFF
TGCGCCAGCAGCCAAGGCGGGAGGGTCAGTAGCACTGAAGCTTTCTTT
>TRBJ1-2|few|TRBV5-6|TRBD1
CASSTRQGMGYGYTF
TGTGCCAGCAGCACAAGACAGGGGATGGGCTATGGCTACACCTTC
>TRBJ2-2|once|TRBV5-1|-
CASSLSPAGTNTGELFF
TGCGCCAGCAGCCTTTCTCCTGCGGGGACGAACACCGGGGAGCTGTTTTTT
>TRBJ1-2|-|TRBV2|-
CVCPGTGSSGNYGYTF
TGTGTGTGCCCGGGAACAGGCTCTAGTGGTAACTATGGCTACACCTTC
>TRBJ1-1|-|TRBV19|TRBD1
CASKYRGGTEAFF
TGTGCCAGTAAGTACAGGGGTGGCACTGAAGCTTTCTTT
>TRBJ2-7|few|TRBV9|-
CASSEGGDSASSYEQYF
TGTGCCAGCAGCGAGGGGGGAGACTCCGCCAGCTCCTACGAGCAGTACTTC
>TRBJ1-2|-|TRBV6-4|-
CASAREGRGYGYTF
TGTGCCAGCGCCCGAGAGGGCAGGGGATATGGCTACACCTTC
>TRBJ1-3|-|TRBV5-1|-
CASSPGTHGNTIYF
TGCGCCAGCAGCCCCGGGACCCATGGAAACACCATATATTTT
>TRBJ2-2|-|TRBV5-4|-
CASSWGANTGELFF
TGTGCCAGCAGCTGGGGGGCGAACACCGGGGAGCTGTTTTTT
>TRBJ2-1|-|TRBV6-5|-
CASSYSSNYNEQFF
TGTGCCAGCAGTTACTCGAGCAACTACAATGAGCAGTTCTTC
>TRBJ1-2|-|TRBV5-1|-
CASSRGGETYGYTF
TGCGCCAGCAGTCGTGGAGGGGAGACCTATGGCTACACCTTC
>TRBJ2-7|-|TRBV7-9|-
CASSLTQPSYEQYF
TGTGCCAGCAGTTTGACCCAACCTTCATACGAGCAGTACTTC
>TRBJ2-1|-|TRBV2|-
CASSLQGRNEQFF
TGTGCCAGCAGTTTACAGGGTAGAAATGAGCAGTTCTTC
>TRBJ2-7|-|TRBV11-2|-
CASSPNLRQDEQYF
TGTGCCAGCAGCCCCAACTTACGGCAAGACGAGCAGTACTTC
>TRBJ1-6|-|TRBV6-5|-
CASTTNLRGNSPLHF
TGTGCCAGCACCACCAACCTAAGGGGCAATTCACCCCTCCACTTT
>TRBJ1-3|few|TRBV5-1|-
CASSPGTSGNTIYF
TGCGCCAGCAGCCCAGGAACGTCCGGAAACACCATATATTTT
>TRBJ1-6|-|TRBV28|-
CASVSSVAGTRSPLHF
TGTGCCAGCGTTTCTTCTGTGGCAGGTACTCGGTCACCCCTCCACTTT
>TRBJ2-6|few|TRBV27|-
CATRANSGANVLTF
TGTGCCACCAGGGCAAACTCTGGGGCCAACGTCCTGACTTTC
>TRBJ2-5|-|TRBV2|-
CASSLRVPETQYF
TGTGCCAGCAGCCTCAGGGTTCCCGAGACCCAGTACTTC
>TRBJ1-5|-|TRBV4-1|-
CASSQDVGTLYQPQHF
TGCGCCAGCAGCCAAGATGTTGGGACATTATATCAGCCCCAGCATTTT
>TRBJ2-3|-|TRBV5-8|-
CASSSRSLGTDTQYF
TGTGCCAGCAGCTCGAGGTCCCTCGGAACAGATACGCAGTATTTT
>TRBJ1-4|few|TRBV27|-
CASSLRPRGKKLFF
TGTGCCAGCAGTTTAAGGCCGAGGGGGAAAAAACTGTTTTTT
>TRBJ2-5|-|TRBV7-8|TRBD2
CASSLRLAGYQETQYF
TGTGCCAGCAGCTTACGATTAGCGGGGTACCAAGAGACCCAGTACTTC
>TRBJ2-2|few|TRBV4-1|TRBD2
CASSPLAGGQGGELFF
TGCGCCAGCAGCCCGTTAGCGGGAGGGCAAGGCGGGGAGCTGTTTTTT
>TRBJ2-3|-|TRBV29-1|-
CSAHRENTDTQYF
TGCAGCGCTCACAGAGAGAACACAGATACGCAGTATTTT
>TRBJ1-1|-|TRBV7-8|-
CASSLADFDRTF
TGTGCCAGCAGCTTAGCAGATTTCGACCGAACATTT
>TRBJ1-5|few|TRBV6-5|TRBD1
CASSPWTGEDQPQHF
TGTGCCAGCAGTCCATGGACAGGAGAGGATCAGCCCCAGCATTTT
>TRBJ2-1|many|TRBV6-4|-
CASSEREISYNEQFF
TGTGCCAGCAGTGAACGGGAAATCTCCTACAATGAGCAGTTCTTC
>TRBJ2-3|-|TRBV2|-
CASSFPGDTQYF
TGTGCCAGCAGCTTCCCCGGAGATACGCAGTATTTT